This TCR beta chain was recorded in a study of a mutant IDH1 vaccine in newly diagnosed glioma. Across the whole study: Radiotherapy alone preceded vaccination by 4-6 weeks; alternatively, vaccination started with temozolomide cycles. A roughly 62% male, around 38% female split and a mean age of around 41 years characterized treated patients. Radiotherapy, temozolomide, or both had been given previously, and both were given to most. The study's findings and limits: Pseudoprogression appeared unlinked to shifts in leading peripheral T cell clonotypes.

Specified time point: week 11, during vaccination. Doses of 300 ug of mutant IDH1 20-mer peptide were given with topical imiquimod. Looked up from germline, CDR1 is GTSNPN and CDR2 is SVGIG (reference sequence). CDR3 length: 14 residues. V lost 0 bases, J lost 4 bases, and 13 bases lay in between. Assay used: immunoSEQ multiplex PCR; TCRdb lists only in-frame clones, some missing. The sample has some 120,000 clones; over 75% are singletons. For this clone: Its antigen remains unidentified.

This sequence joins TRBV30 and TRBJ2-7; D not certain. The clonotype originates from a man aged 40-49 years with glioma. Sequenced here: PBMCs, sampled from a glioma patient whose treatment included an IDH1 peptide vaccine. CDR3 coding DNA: TGTGCCTGGAGTGTACTTGGCATTCGGTACGAGCAGTACTTC. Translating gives CAWSVLGIRYEQYF.